The 30 T cell receptor beta chains presented below share a single source sample, sequenced in a study of OX40 agonist ivuxolimab in advanced cancers. Here immunoSEQ multiplex PCR was the method, and the copy in TCRdb shows in-frame clones only, minus some. Of tens of thousands of clones listed, about 85% are singletons. This material consisted of CD4+ or CD8+ T cells sorted from blood, taken in a trial of the OX40 agonist ivuxolimab. The origin of the receptors is an adult with an advanced solid tumor such as melanoma, head and neck, liver or kidney cancer.

The rearrangement uses TRBV13 and TRBJ1-5, with D unclear. The CDR3 runs 13 residues. Trimming shortened V by 3 bases and J by 6 bases, and 9 bases separated the two germline ends. The germline V gene has CDR1 PRHDT and CDR2 FYEKMQ (reference sequence). For the CDR3, the DNA is TGTGCCAGCAGCTTTGAAGGTAGTCAGCCCCAGCATTTT. Its translation is CASSFEGSQPQHF.

The V call is TRBV7-9, the J call TRBJ1-2; 9 nucleotides align to TRBD1. The V segment lost 5 bases and the J segment 5 bases; nucleotides outside the gene matches: 9. CDR1 is SEHNR and CDR2 is FQNEAQ in the germline V gene (reference sequence). This CDR3 region has 15 residues. CDR3 residues: CASSITGGNHYGYTF. In DNA form, the CDR3 reads TGTGCCAGCAGCATAACAGGGGGCAATCATTATGGCTACACCTTC.

The chain is built from TRBV13 and TRBJ1-2; D may be TRBD1 (5 bases). Germline V gene data show CDR1 as PRHDT and CDR2 as FYEKMQ (reference sequence). V was pared by 5 bases and J by 8 bases, with 21 bases between. The CDR3 totals 15 residues. CDR3 sequence reads: CASSLGDRPYEGYTF. CDR3 sequence (DNA): TGTGCCAGCAGCCTGGGGGATCGTCCCTATGAAGGCTACACCTTC. The full variable domain, completed using reference TRBV13 and TRBJ1-2, is AAGVIQSPRHLIKEKRETATLKCYPIPRHDTVYWYQQGPGQDPQFLISFYEKMQSDKGSIPDRFSAQQFSDYHSELNMSSLELGDSALYFCASSLGDRPYEGYTFGSGTRLTVV.

CDR3 residues: CASSPFKGAPIGYTF. CDR3 DNA: TGTGCCAGCAGTCCATTTAAGGGGGCGCCTATTGGCTACACCTTC. The V and J genes are TRBV6-5 and TRBJ1-2, with 7 bases fitting TRBD1. Per the germline V gene, CDR1 is MNHEY and CDR2 is SVGAGI. Trimming removed 5 bases from V and 7 bases from J; junction bases left unmatched: 13. CDR3 length: 15 amino acids.

The chain recombines TRBV11-2 with TRBJ1-1, with D maybe TRBD1 (6 bases). V lost 1 base, J lost 8 bases, and 11 bases lay in between. CDR1 is SGHAT and CDR2 is FQNNGV in the germline V gene. The CDR3 is 13 residues long. The CDR3 bases are TGTGCCAGCAGCTTAGTAGGGGGTTACGAAGCTTTCTTT. Amino acid sequence: CASSLVGGYEAFF.

The count of this clone is one. The V call is TRBV7-2, the J call TRBJ1-6; possible D gene TRBD1, 5 bases. The germline V gene encodes CDR1 SGHTA and CDR2 FQGNSA. V was shortened by 5 bases and J by 9 bases, with 11 bases between the two germline ends. The CDR3 contains 13 residues. The CDR3 DNA is TGTGCCAGCAGCCTCGGTGGGGGTTCACCCCTCCACTTT. As protein: CASSLGGGSPLHF.

This chain joins TRBV7-9 and TRBJ2-4, with D possibly TRBD2 on 5 matching bases. The CDR3 loop spans 15 amino acids. V lost 2 bases and J lost 6, with 14 bases in between. Germline loops: CDR1 SEHNR, CDR2 FQNEAQ (reference sequence). CDR3 coding DNA: TGTGCCAGCAGCTTAAATCCCGGGGTGGCAAACATTCAGTACTTC. This gives the protein CASSLNPGVANIQYF.

The CDR3 loop reads CALRPRVTNEKLFF. The CDR3 nucleotides read TGTGCCCTCCGGCCCAGGGTAACTAATGAAAAACTGTTTTTT. The chain couples TRBV30 to TRBJ1-4; D is possibly TRBD1 (5 bases). The germline V gene encodes CDR1 GTSNPN and CDR2 SVGIG (reference sequence). The V end was cut by 8 bases, the J end by 1 base, with 14 bases between. This CDR3 spans 14 amino acids.

This rearrangement joins TRBV18 to TRBJ1-1, with D uncertain. CDR3 length: 13 residues. CDR1 is KGHSH, CDR2 LQKENI, per germline. V lost 5 bases and J 4 bases, leaving 11 bases between the germline ends. CDR3 sequence reads: CASSFPEGTEAFF. The DNA of the CDR3 is TGTGCCAGCTCATTCCCCGAGGGCACTGAAGCTTTCTTT. The variable domain in full, with the rest retrieved from reference TRBV18 and TRBJ1-1, is NAGVMQNPRHLVRRRGQEARLRCSPMKGHSHVYWYRQLPEEGLKFMVYLQKENIIDESGMPKERFSAEFPKEGPSILRIQQVVRGDSAAYFCASSFPEGTEAFFGQGTRLTVV.

This sequence joins TRBV6-6 and TRBJ2-7, with 10 bases lining up with TRBD1. The CDR3 has 15 amino acids. V trimming: 6 bases; J trimming: 6 bases; junction bases outside the gene matches: 11. Germline CDR1 and CDR2: MNHNY and SVGAGI (reference sequence). The CDR3 coding sequence is TGTGCCAGCAGGGAGAAACCGGGACAGGGGCCCGAGCAGTACTTC. It is translated as CASREKPGQGPEQYF.

V is TRBV7-2 and J is TRBJ1-2, with D perhaps TRBD1 (6 bases). The CDR3 is 15 residues long. The V gene lost 1 base and the J gene lost 6 bases, with 15 bases spanning the gap. Looked up from germline, CDR1 is SGHTA and CDR2 is FQGNSA. The CDR3 DNA reads as TGTACCAGCAGCTTAGGCCCGCAAGGGGGTAATGGCTACACCTTC. Its protein is CTSSLGPQGGNGYTF.

The genes are TRBV6-6 and TRBJ1-4; no clear D gene. CDR1 and CDR2 (germline): MNHNY, SVGAGI (reference sequence). The CDR3 totals 16 residues. Trimming removed 6 bases from V and 7 bases from J, with 21 bases in between. CDR3 DNA sequence: TGTGCCAGCAGCCGCCCCCTGGGGATAGTAGGTGAAAAACTGTTTTTT. Translating gives CASSRPLGIVGEKLFF.

The rearrangement uses TRBV5-4 and TRBJ2-7; 11 nucleotides agree with TRBD1. J was trimmed by 0 bases and V by 4 bases; bases with no gene match: 0. The germline V gene encodes CDR1 SGHNT and CDR2 YYREEE (reference sequence). This CDR3 has 14 amino acids. The DNA for the CDR3 is TGTGCCAGCAGCGGGACAGGGGGCTCCTACGAGCAGTACTTC. This gives the protein CASSGTGGSYEQYF.

The chain recombines TRBV14 with TRBJ2-3; 7 nucleotides agree with TRBD2. Germline V gives CDR1 SGHDN, CDR2 FVKESK. The CDR3 has 15 residues. V lost 9 bases, J lost 0 bases, and 9 bases stayed unmatched. CDR3 coding DNA: TGTGCCAGTGCCTGGGGGGGATGGAGCACAGATACGCAGTATTTT. Its protein is CASAWGGWSTDTQYF.

The gene calls are TRBV5-1 and TRBJ2-7; 9 bases map to TRBD1. The CDR3 spans 14 residues. In germline, CDR1 is SGHRS, CDR2 YFSETQ. Germline trimming cut 1 base from V and 5 bases from J; bases unmatched to any gene: 4. In DNA, the CDR3 is TGCGCCAGCAGCTTGTTACAGGGGGCAGACGAGCAGTACTTC. Translating gives CASSLLQGADEQYF.

The chain links TRBV7-6 to TRBJ2-7; TRBD2 matches 7 bases. The J segment lost 2 bases and the V segment lost 4 bases, leaving 8 bases of the junction unmatched. The length of the CDR3 is 15 residues. Germline V gene lookup returns CDR1 SGHVS and CDR2 FNYEAQ. The CDR3 here is CASSYGAGSAYEQYF. CDR3 coding DNA: TGTGCCAGCAGCTACGGAGCGGGGAGCGCCTACGAGCAGTACTTC. The entire variable domain, with the rest obtained from reference TRBV7-6 and TRBJ2-7, is as follows: GAGVSQSPRYKVTKRGQDVALRCDPISGHVSLYWYRQALGQGPEFLTYFNYEAQQDKSGLPNDRFSAERPEGSISTLTIQRTEQRDSAMYRCASSYGAGSAYEQYFGPGTRLTVT.

The J gene is TRBJ1-6, the V gene TRBV28; maybe TRBD1 (5 bases). This CDR3 is 15 amino acids long. V gave up 5 bases and J gave up 9 bases, with 17 bases separating them. CDR1 is MDHEN and CDR2 is SYDVKM in the germline V gene. CDR3 DNA sequence: TGTGCCAGCAGTCCCCCCCCAGGGAGTGGTTCACCCCTCCACTTT. It is translated as CASSPPPGSGSPLHF.

This clone has just a few counts. The rearrangement uses TRBV19 and TRBJ1-2; maybe TRBD1 (5 bases). This CDR3 region has 12 residues. Germline-derived CDR1 and CDR2 are LNHDA and SQIVND (reference sequence). With 5 bases removed from V and 14 bases from J, the gap between germline ends came to 18 bases. This CDR3 reads CASSLDPGPETF. The DNA of the CDR3 is TGTGCCAGTAGTCTTGATCCGGGGCCGGAGACCTTC. Full variable domain (remainder filled in from reference TRBV19 and TRBJ1-2): DGGITQSPKYLFRKEGQNVTLSCEQNLNHDAMYWYRQDPGQGLRLIYYSQIVNDFQKGDIAEGYSVSREKKESFPLTVTSAQKNPTAFYLCASSLDPGPETFGSGTRLTVV.

The chain combines TRBV7-2 with TRBJ2-7, with 11 bases that match TRBD1. V was pared by 4 bases and J by 2 bases, with 1 base of the junction left unmatched. Germline V lookup: CDR1 SGHTA, CDR2 FQGNSA. The CDR3 spans 14 residues. For the CDR3, the DNA is TGTGCCAGCAGCTGGGGACAGGGGGCCTACGAGCAGTACTTC. As protein: CASSWGQGAYEQYF.

The chain couples TRBV27 to TRBJ2-7; D is perhaps TRBD1 or TRBD2 (5 bases each). The germline CDR1 and CDR2 sequences are MNHEY and SMNVEV (reference sequence). CDR3 length: 13 amino acids. V was pared by 3 bases and J by 2 bases, with 8 bases between. CDR3 DNA sequence: TGTGCCAGCAGTTTTGGGGGAACCTACGAGCAGTACTTC. It encodes CASSFGGTYEQYF.

The chain has TRBV7-9 and TRBJ1-1; 8 bases are shared with TRBD1. Germline CDR1 and CDR2: SEHNR and FQNEAQ (reference sequence). J lost 12 bases, V lost 5 bases, and 14 bases had no gene match. The CDR3 extends over 14 amino acids. The CDR3 loop reads CASSAPVSRGRPFF. CDR3 DNA sequence: TGTGCCAGCAGCGCACCCGTTAGCAGGGGGCGTCCTTTCTTT.

This clone was detected once. This chain links TRBV2 with TRBJ2-1, with D perhaps matching TRBD2 (6 bases). V was trimmed by 6 bases and J by 6 bases, leaving 21 bases between them. The CDR3 contains 16 residues. Germline V gene sequence: CDR1 SNHLY, CDR2 FYNNEI. CDR3 loop: CASSDPGGGSFNEQFF. CDR3 nucleotides: TGTGCCAGCAGCGATCCCGGGGGTGGGTCTTTCAATGAGCAGTTCTTC.

V gene TRBV19 combines with J gene TRBJ1-1; possibly TRBD1 for D (5 bases). Trimming stripped 6 bases from V and 8 bases from J, with 10 bases between. The CDR3 runs to 11 residues. Looked up from germline, CDR1 is LNHDA and CDR2 is SQIVND (reference sequence). The CDR3 bases are TGTGCCAGTAGAAGGACACTCGAAGCTTTCTTT. Translating it yields CASRRTLEAFF.

The genes are TRBV18 and TRBJ2-5, with D tentatively TRBD2 (6 bases). V was cut by 3 bases and J by 0 bases, with 8 bases left in between. CDR3 size: 14 residues. Germline V CDR1 and CDR2: KGHSH, LQKENI. CDR3 DNA sequence: TGTGCCAGCTCACCGAGGAGGGACCAAGAGACCCAGTACTTC. This codes for CASSPRRDQETQYF.

J is TRBJ2-5 and V is TRBV27; no definite D call. V was pared by 9 bases and J by 2 bases, with 1 base between. CDR3 length: 9 residues. Germline values: CDR1 MNHEY, CDR2 SMNVEV (reference sequence). CDR3 residues: CARQETQYF. The CDR3 DNA reads as TGTGCCAGACAAGAGACCCAGTACTTC.

The chain links TRBV20-1 to TRBJ1-1; D unclear. V lost 3 bases to trimming and J lost 4 bases, with 6 bases between them. The germline V gene encodes CDR1 DFQATT and CDR2 SNEGSKA (reference sequence). The CDR3 covers 11 residues. CDR3 DNA: TGCAGTGCTAGTCATGGCACTGAAGCTTTCTTT. Residues: CSASHGTEAFF.

The chain uses TRBV5-1 and TRBJ1-2, with D possibly TRBD1 on 5 matching bases. The V and J ends lost 1 base and 2 bases respectively, with 12 bases between them. The CDR3 loop spans 15 amino acids. Per the germline V gene, CDR1 is SGHRS and CDR2 is YFSETQ. CDR3 in amino acids: CASSLPGHLNYGYTF. In nucleotides, the CDR3 is TGCGCCAGCAGCTTGCCTGGACATTTAAACTATGGCTACACCTTC.

This clone was detected a few times. The rearrangement links TRBV9 to TRBJ2-7; no reliable D call. Germline assignment: CDR1 SGDLS and CDR2 YYNGEE. Between the trimmed V and J ends, which lost 4 bases and 3 bases, there was a span of 8 bases. The CDR3 loop spans 12 amino acids. CDR3 nucleotide sequence: TGTGCCAGCAGCTCATTGAGCTACGAGCAGTACTTC. Translation: CASSSLSYEQYF.

The V gene is TRBV4-2, the J gene TRBJ2-3, with 9 bases fitting TRBD1. CDR3 length: 18 amino acids. V gave up 2 bases and J gave up 6 bases; unmatched junction bases: 15. Germline V CDR1 and CDR2: LGHNA, YNFKEQ. CDR3 amino acids: CASSQNLIRDRDWDTQYF. CDR3 DNA: TGTGCCAGCAGCCAAAATCTCATCCGGGACAGGGATTGGGATACGCAGTATTTT.

CDR3 region: CASSESGELFF. The CDR3 DNA sequence: TGTGCCAGCAGTGAATCCGGGGAGCTGTTTTTT. The V gene is TRBV2, the J gene TRBJ2-2; D gene unclear. Germline CDR1 SNHLY, CDR2 FYNNEI. V was clipped by 2 bases and J by 6 bases, with 1 base between them. There are 11 residues in the CDR3. Full variable domain (remainder filled in from reference TRBV2 and TRBJ2-2): EPEVTQTPSHQVTQMGQEVILRCVPISNHLYFYWYRQILGQKVEFLVSFYNNEISEKSEIFDDQFSVERPDGSNFTLKIRSTKLEDSAMYFCASSESGELFFGEGSRLTVL.